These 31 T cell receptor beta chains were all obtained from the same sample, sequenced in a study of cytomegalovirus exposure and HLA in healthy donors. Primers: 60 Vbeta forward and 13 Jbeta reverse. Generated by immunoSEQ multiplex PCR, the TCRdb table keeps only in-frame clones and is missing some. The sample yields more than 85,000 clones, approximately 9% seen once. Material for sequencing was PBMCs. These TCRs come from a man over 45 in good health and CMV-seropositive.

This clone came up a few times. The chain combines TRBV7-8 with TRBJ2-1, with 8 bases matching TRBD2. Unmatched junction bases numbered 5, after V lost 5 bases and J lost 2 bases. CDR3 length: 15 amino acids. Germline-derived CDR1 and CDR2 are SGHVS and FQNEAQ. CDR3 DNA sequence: TGTGCCAGCAGCCACCTAGCGGGTGCCTACAATGAGCAGTTCTTC. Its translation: CASSHLAGAYNEQFF.

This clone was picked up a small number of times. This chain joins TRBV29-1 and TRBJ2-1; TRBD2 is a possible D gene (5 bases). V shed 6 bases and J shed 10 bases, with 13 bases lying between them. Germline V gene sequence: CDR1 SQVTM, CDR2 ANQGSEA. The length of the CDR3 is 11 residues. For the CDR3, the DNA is TGCAGCGTCGAGGACTTTAGCGAGCAGTTCTTC. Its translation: CSVEDFSEQFF.

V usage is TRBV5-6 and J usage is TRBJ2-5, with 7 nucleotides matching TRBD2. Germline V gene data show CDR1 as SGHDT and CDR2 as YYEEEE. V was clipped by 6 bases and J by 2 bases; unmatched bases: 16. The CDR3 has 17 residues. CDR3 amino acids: CASTVRRIGRQQETQYF. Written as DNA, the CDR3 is TGTGCCAGCACCGTGAGACGAATCGGGAGGCAACAAGAGACCCAGTACTTC.

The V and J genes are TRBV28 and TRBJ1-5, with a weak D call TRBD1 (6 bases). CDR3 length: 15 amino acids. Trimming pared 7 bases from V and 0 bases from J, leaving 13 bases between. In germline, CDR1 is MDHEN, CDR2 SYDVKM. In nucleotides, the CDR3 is TGTGCCAGCAACAGGGCGGGTCCTAGCAATCAGCCCCAGCATTTT. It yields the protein CASNRAGPSNQPQHF.

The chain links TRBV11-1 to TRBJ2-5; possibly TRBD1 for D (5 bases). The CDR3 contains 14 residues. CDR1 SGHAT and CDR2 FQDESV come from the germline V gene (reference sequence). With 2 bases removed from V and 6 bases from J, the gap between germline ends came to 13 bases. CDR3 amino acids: CASSLTLTGQTQYF. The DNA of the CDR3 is TGTGCCAGCAGCTTAACTCTTACAGGCCAGACCCAGTACTTC.

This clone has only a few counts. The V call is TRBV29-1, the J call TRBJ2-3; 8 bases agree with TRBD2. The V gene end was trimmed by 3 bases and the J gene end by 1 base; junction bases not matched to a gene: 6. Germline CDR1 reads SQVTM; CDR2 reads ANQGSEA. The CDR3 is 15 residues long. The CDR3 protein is CSVDGLGLGTDTQYF. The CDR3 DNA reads TGCAGCGTTGATGGGTTGGGACTAGGCACAGATACGCAGTATTTT.

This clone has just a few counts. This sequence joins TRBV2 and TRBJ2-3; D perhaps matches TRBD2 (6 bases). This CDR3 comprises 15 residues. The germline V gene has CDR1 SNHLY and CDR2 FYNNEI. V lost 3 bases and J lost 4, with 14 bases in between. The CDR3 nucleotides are TGTGCCAGCAGTGATTGGGGCAGGGAGGCAGATACGCAGTATTTT. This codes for CASSDWGREADTQYF.

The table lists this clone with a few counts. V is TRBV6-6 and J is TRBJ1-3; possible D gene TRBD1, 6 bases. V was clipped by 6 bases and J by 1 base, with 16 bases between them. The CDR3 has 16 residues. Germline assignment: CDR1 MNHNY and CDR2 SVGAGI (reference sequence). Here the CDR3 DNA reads TGTGCCAGCAGAACCGGACAGTCTTATTCTGGAAACACCATATATTTT. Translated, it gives CASRTGQSYSGNTIYF.

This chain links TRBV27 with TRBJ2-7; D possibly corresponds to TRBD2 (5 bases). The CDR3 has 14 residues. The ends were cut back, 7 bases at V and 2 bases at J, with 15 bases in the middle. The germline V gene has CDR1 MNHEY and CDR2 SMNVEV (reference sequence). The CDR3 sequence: CASKRESSTYEQYF. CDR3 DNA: TGTGCCAGCAAGAGGGAGAGTTCTACCTACGAGCAGTACTTC.

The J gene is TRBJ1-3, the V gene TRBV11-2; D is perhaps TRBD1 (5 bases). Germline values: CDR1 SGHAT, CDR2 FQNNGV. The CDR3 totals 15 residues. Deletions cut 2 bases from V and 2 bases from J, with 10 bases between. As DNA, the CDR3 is TGTGCCAGCAGCTTAAATCAGGGAACTGGAAACACCATATATTTT. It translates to CASSLNQGTGNTIYF.

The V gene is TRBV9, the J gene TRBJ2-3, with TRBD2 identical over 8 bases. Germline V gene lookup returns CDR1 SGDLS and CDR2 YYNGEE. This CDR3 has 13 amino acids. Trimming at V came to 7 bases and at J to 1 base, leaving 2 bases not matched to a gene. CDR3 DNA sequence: TGTGCCAGCGGACTAGCCGGCACAGATACGCAGTATTTT. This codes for CASGLAGTDTQYF.

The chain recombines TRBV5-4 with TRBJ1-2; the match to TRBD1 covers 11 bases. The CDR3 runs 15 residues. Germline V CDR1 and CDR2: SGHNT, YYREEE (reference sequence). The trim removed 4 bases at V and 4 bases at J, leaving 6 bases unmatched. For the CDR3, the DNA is TGTGCCAGCAGCCCTGGACAGGGGGCGGCCTATGGCTACACCTTC. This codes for CASSPGQGAAYGYTF.

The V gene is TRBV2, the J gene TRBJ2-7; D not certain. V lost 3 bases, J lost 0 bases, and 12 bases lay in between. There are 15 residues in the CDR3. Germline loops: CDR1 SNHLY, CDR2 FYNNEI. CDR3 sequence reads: CASSESALRSYEQYF. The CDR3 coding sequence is TGTGCCAGCAGTGAGTCAGCGCTACGCTCCTACGAGCAGTACTTC.

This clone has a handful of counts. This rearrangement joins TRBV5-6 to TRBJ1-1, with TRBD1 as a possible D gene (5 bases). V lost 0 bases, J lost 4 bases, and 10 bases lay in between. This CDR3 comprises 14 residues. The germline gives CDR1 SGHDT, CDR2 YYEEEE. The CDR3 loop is CASSLDRRGTEAFF. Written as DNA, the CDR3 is TGTGCCAGCAGCTTGGACCGGAGGGGCACTGAAGCTTTCTTT.

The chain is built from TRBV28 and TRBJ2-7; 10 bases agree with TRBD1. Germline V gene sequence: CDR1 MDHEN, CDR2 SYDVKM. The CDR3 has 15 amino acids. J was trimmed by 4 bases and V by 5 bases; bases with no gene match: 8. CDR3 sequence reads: CASSIDRGRGYEQYF. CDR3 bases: TGTGCCAGCAGTATAGACAGGGGGCGCGGATACGAGCAGTACTTC. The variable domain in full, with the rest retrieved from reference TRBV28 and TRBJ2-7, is DVKVTQSSRYLVKRTGEKVFLECVQDMDHENMFWYRQDPGLGLRLIYFSYDVKMKEKGDIPEGYSVSREKKERFSLILESASTNQTSMYLCASSIDRGRGYEQYFGPGTRLTVT.

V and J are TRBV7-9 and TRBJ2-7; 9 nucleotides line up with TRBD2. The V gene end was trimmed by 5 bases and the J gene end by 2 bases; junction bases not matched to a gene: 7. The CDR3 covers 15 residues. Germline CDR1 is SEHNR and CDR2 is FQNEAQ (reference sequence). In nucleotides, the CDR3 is TGTGCCAGCAGCGTACCTAGCGGGACCCCCTACGAGCAGTACTTC. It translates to CASSVPSGTPYEQYF.

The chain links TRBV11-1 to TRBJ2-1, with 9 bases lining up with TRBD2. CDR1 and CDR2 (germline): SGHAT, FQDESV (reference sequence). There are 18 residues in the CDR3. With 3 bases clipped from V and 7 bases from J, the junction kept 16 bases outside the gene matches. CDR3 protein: CASSFGGLAGVFLNEQFF. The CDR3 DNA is TGTGCCAGCAGCTTCGGGGGTTTAGCGGGAGTGTTTTTGAATGAGCAGTTCTTC. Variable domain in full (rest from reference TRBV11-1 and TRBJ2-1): EAEVAQSPRYKITEKSQAVAFWCDPISGHATLYWYRQILGQGPELLVQFQDESVVDDSQLPKDRFSAERLKGVDSTLKIQPAELGDSAMYLCASSFGGLAGVFLNEQFFGPGTRLTVL.

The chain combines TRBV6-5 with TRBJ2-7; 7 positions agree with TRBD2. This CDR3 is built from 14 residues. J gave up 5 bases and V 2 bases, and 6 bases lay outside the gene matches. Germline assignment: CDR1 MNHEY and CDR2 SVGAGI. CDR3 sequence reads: CASSYGGRANEQYF. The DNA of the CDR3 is TGTGCCAGCAGTTACGGGGGGAGGGCCAACGAGCAGTACTTC.

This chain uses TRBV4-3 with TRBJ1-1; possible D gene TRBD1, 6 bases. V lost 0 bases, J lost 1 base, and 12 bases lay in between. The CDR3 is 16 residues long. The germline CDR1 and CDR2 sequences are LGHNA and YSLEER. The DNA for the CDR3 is TGCGCCAGCAGCCAAGATTTCAGGGGTTGGAACACTGAAGCTTTCTTT. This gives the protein CASSQDFRGWNTEAFF.

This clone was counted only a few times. Here the CDR3 reads CASSFQGSYEKLFF. The CDR3 DNA reads as TGCGCCAGCAGCTTTCAGGGATCTTATGAAAAACTGTTTTTT. The chain combines TRBV5-1 with TRBJ1-4, with D maybe TRBD1 (5 bases). This CDR3 has 14 amino acids. The V gene's germline CDR1 is SGHRS and CDR2 YFSETQ. Trimming removed 2 bases at V and 6 bases at J, with 11 bases between.

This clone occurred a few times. CDR3 DNA sequence: TGCAGCGCAGAACCGGGACTAGTCCCCTACGAGCAGTACTTC. As protein: CSAEPGLVPYEQYF. The chain recombines TRBV29-1 with TRBJ2-7, with 8 positions matching TRBD2. V dropped 7 bases and J dropped 2; count of bases not matched to a gene: 10. The germline gives CDR1 SQVTM, CDR2 ANQGSEA. This CDR3 spans 14 amino acids.

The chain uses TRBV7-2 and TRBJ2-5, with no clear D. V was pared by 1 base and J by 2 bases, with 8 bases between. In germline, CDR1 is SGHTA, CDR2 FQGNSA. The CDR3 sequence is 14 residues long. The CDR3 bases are TGTGCCAGCAGCTTAGGGCTGAAACAAGAGACCCAGTACTTC. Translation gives CASSLGLKQETQYF.

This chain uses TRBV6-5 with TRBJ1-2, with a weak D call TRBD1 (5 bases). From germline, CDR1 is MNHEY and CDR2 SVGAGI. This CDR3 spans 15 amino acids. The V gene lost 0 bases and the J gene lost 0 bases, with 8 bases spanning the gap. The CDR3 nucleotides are TGTGCCAGCAGTTACTCGGCAGGGCCTAACTATGGCTACACCTTC. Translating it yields CASSYSAGPNYGYTF.

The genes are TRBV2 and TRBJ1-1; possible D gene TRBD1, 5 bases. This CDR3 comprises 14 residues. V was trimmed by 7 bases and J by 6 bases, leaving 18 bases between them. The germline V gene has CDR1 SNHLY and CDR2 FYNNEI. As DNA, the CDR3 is TGTGCCAGCACTGCGACAGCAGGAAACTCTGAAGCTTTCTTT. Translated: CASTATAGNSEAFF. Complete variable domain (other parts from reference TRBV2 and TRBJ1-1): EPEVTQTPSHQVTQMGQEVILRCVPISNHLYFYWYRQILGQKVEFLVSFYNNEISEKSEIFDDQFSVERPDGSNFTLKIRSTKLEDSAMYFCASTATAGNSEAFFGQGTRLTVV.

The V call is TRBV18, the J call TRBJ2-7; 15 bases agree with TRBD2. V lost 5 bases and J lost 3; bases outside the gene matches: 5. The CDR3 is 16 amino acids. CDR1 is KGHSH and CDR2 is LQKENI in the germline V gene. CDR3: CASSGLAGGAVYEQYF. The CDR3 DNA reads TGTGCCAGCTCAGGACTAGCGGGAGGGGCCGTCTACGAGCAGTACTTC.

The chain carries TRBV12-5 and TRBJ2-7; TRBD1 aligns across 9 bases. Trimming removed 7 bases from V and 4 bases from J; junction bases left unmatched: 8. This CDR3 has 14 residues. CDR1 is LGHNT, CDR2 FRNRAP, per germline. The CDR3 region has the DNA TGTGCTAGTGCCCCGGACAGGGGTGGATACGAGCAGTACTTC. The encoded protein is CASAPDRGGYEQYF.

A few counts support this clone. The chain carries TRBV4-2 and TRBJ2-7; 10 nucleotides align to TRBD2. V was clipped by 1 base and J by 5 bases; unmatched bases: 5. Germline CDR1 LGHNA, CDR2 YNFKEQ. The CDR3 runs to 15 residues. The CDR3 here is CASSQGTSGTDEQYF. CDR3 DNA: TGTGCCAGCAGCCAAGGCACTAGCGGGACAGACGAGCAGTACTTC.

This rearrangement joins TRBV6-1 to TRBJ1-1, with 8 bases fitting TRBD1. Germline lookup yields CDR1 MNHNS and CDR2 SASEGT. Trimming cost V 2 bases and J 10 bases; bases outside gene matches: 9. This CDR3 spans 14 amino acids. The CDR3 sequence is CASSEPGQENTAFF. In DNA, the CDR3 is TGTGCCAGCAGTGAACCGGGACAGGAGAATACAGCTTTCTTT.

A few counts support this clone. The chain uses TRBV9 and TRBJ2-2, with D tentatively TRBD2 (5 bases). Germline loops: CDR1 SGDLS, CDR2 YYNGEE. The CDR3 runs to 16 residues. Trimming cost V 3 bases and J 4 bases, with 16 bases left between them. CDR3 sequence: CASSAQFMGSTGELFF. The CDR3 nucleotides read TGTGCCAGCAGCGCGCAGTTCATGGGGAGCACCGGGGAGCTGTTTTTT.

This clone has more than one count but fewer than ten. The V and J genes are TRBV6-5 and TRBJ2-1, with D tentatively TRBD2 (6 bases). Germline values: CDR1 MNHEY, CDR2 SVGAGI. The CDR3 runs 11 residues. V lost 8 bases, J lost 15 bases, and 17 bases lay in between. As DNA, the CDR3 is TGTGCCAGCCGATTATCTAGCGTTACGTTCTTC. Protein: CASRLSSVTFF.

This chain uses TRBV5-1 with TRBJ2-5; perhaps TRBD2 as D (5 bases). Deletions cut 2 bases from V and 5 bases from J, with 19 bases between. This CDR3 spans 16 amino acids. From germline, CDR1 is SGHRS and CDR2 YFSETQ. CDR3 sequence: CASSFIGSGNLETQYF. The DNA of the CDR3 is TGCGCCAGCAGCTTTATAGGAAGCGGAAACTTGGAGACCCAGTACTTC.